These 10 T cell receptor beta chains originate from one sample sequenced in a study of blood T cells in healthy people across ages. With a J-beta primer mix and a sample-barcoded 5' primer, a second PCR ran about 7 to 12 cycles. Each CDR3 protein gets one entry after TCRdb re-called the 5' RACE reads with MiXCR. The sample has approximately 730,000 distinct CDR3 sequences, approximately 43% seen once; the top ten hold less than 25%. The sample was blood. The receptors come from a woman aged 60 to 75 in good health.

The chain links TRBV6-5 to TRBJ2-7; 7 nucleotides match TRBD2. Matching the DNA end better, TRBJ2-5 makes the J call doubtful. Germline CDR1 is MNHEY and CDR2 is SVGAGI. This CDR3 spans 13 amino acids. The CDR3 DNA reads as TGTGCAGCAAGGAGGGAGGGCCAGGAGACCCAGTACTTC. Protein product: CAARREGQETQYF.

This clonotype was detected ten times or more. In DNA, the CDR3 is TGTGCCAGCAGTCTACGGGGGGACTCCTACGAGCAGTACTTC. Encoded protein: CASSLRGDSYEQYF. This rearrangement joins TRBV12-3 or TRBV12-4 to TRBJ2-7; 7 nucleotides align to TRBD2. The V segment lost 5 bases and the J segment 0 bases; nucleotides outside the gene matches: 4. This CDR3 has 14 amino acids.

This clonotype was detected once. A much bigger clone sits one base away, suggesting this may be a read error. The chain recombines TRBV6-2 or TRBV6-3 with TRBJ2-1, with a weak D call TRBD1 (5 bases). Trimming pared 6 bases from V and 8 bases from J, leaving 11 bases between. Germline V gives CDR1 MNHEY, CDR2 SVGEGT. The CDR3 has 12 amino acids. DNA for the CDR3: TGTGCCAGCAGGAGACAGAACGATGAGCAGTTCTTC. The encoded protein is CASRRQNDEQFF.

There are a few counts of this clonotype. The J gene is TRBJ2-1, the V gene TRBV2, with 10 positions matching TRBD2. There are 15 residues in the CDR3. Germline values: CDR1 SNHLY, CDR2 FYNNEI. V shed 3 bases and J 7 bases; nucleotides not matched to a gene: 6. CDR3 sequence reads: CASSELAGVGNEQFF. The DNA for the CDR3 is TGTGCCAGCAGTGAGCTAGCGGGAGTGGGGAATGAGCAGTTCTTC.

This clonotype was seen only once. A much larger clone sits a single nucleotide away, making a read error possible. The gene calls are TRBV7-9 and TRBJ2-5; no clear D. V lost 8 bases and J lost 11, with 18 bases in between. The CDR3 has 12 amino acids. From germline, CDR1 is SEHNR and CDR2 FQNEAQ (reference sequence). CDR3 bases: TGTGCCAGCCGAGACGGAGCCTACGTGCAGTACTTC. It codes for CASRDGAYVQYF.

The chain has TRBV3-1 and TRBJ1-5, with D hard to call. There are 15 residues in the CDR3. CDR1 and CDR2 from the germline V gene are LGHDT and YNNKEL (reference sequence). Trimming cost V 0 bases and J 3 bases, with 9 bases left between them. The CDR3 coding sequence is TGTGCCAGCAGCCAAGATCAGGCAGACAATCAGCCCCAGCATTTT. Its protein product is CASSQDQADNQPQHF. The full variable domain, completed using reference TRBV3-1 and TRBJ1-5, is DTAVSQTPKYLVTQMGNDKSIKCEQNLGHDTMYWYKQDSKKFLKIMFSYNNKELIINETVPNRFSPKSPDKAHLNLHINSLELGDSAVYFCASSQDQADNQPQHFGDGTRLSIL.

About this clonotype itself: This may stem from a read error, because a much larger clone lies one nucleotide away. The J gene is TRBJ2-1, the V gene TRBV29-1, with D tentatively TRBD2 (7 bases). Germline CDR1 and CDR2: SQVTM and ANQGSEA. This CDR3 region has 14 residues. The ends were cut back, 6 bases at V and 6 bases at J, with 18 bases in the middle. CDR3 sequence (DNA): TGCAGCGTGCCGGGACGGGGGGCTGGCAATGAGCAGTTCTTC. Residues: CSVPGRGAGNEQFF.

Here the CDR3 reads CSVETRTGELFF. The CDR3 DNA follows: TGCAGCGTTGAGACGCGGACCGGGGAGCTGTTTTTT. The rearrangement links TRBV29-1 to TRBJ2-2, with D unresolved. The germline V and J ends were trimmed by 3 bases and 5 bases, with 7 bases remaining between them. The CDR3 contains 12 residues. The germline gives CDR1 SQVTM, CDR2 ANQGSEA.

Remarks on this clonotype: This clone may be a read error of a much larger clone one base away. The rearrangement joins TRBV7-2 to TRBJ2-1; TRBD2 agrees at 7 bases. The germline V gene has CDR1 SGHTA and CDR2 FQGNSA. V shed 5 bases and J 0 bases; nucleotides not matched to a gene: 7. The CDR3 runs 16 residues. The CDR3 coding sequence is TGTGCCAGCAGCCTCTGGATAGCGGGCTCCTACAATGAGCAGTTCTTC. As protein: CASSLWIAGSYNEQFF.

The sample holds a few counts of this clonotype. This sequence joins TRBV12-3 or TRBV12-4 and TRBJ1-1; D perhaps matches TRBD1 (5 bases). The CDR3 is 14 residues long. The ends were cut back, 2 bases at V and 1 base at J, with 8 bases in the middle. The DNA of the CDR3 is TGTGCCAGCAGTTTAAATGGGGCGAACACTGAAGCTTTCTTT. This encodes CASSLNGANTEAFF.